These 27 T cell receptor beta chains originate from one sample sequenced in a study of cytomegalovirus exposure and HLA in healthy donors. Use of 60 Vbeta and 13 Jbeta primers characterized the PCR. This table comes from immunoSEQ multiplex PCR, and its TCRdb copy is limited to in-frame clones, with some not included. The data show about 77,000 clones, around three quarters seen once. The specimen sequenced was PBMCs. These receptors came from a middle-aged man in good health and CMV-seronegative.

The chain employs TRBV14 and TRBJ1-1; weak D call: TRBD1 (6 bases). The CDR3 is 15 residues long. Trimming removed 3 bases from V and 0 bases from J, with 11 bases in between. The V gene's germline CDR1 is SGHDN and CDR2 FVKESK. The CDR3 DNA is TGTGCCAGCAGCCACCAGGGGCCTGTGAACACTGAAGCTTTCTTT. This gives the protein CASSHQGPVNTEAFF.

The chain carries TRBV4-1 and TRBJ1-2, with TRBD1 as a possible D gene (6 bases). Germline CDR1 is MGHRA and CDR2 is YSYEKL. The CDR3 is 15 residues long. V lost 1 base to trimming and J lost 4 bases, with 13 bases between them. The CDR3 sequence is CASSQVARGPYGYTF. CDR3 DNA: TGCGCCAGCAGCCAAGTGGCCAGGGGACCCTATGGCTACACCTTC.

The CDR3 loop is CASSESGGYSYEQYF. The CDR3 DNA reads TGCGCCAGCAGTGAGTCCGGGGGTTACTCCTACGAGCAGTACTTC. This rearrangement joins TRBV10-2 to TRBJ2-7, with a possible D match to TRBD2 (6 bases). CDR1 WSHSY and CDR2 SAAADI come from the germline V gene. This CDR3 comprises 15 residues. Trimming stripped 0 bases from V and 0 bases from J, with 9 bases between.

This rearrangement joins TRBV7-2 to TRBJ2-7, with TRBD1 matching 7 bases. V shed 0 bases, J shed 10 bases, and the junction held 3 bases outside the gene matches. CDR1 and CDR2 (germline): SGHTA, FQGNSA. The CDR3 sequence is 12 residues long. The CDR3: CASSLAAGGQYF. In DNA, the CDR3 is TGTGCCAGCAGCTTAGCTGCAGGGGGACAGTACTTC. The whole variable domain, filled in from reference TRBV7-2 and TRBJ2-7, reads GAGVSQSPSNKVTEKGKDVELRCDPISGHTALYWYRQSLGQGLEFLIYFQGNSAPDKSGLPSDRFSAERTGGSVSTLTIQRTQQEDSAVYLCASSLAAGGQYFGPGTRLTVT.

The sample holds a few counts of this clone. The chain couples TRBV18 to TRBJ2-1; 9 bases align to TRBD2. Germline V lookup: CDR1 KGHSH, CDR2 LQKENI. There are 16 residues in the CDR3. With V trimmed by 3 bases and J by 1 base, 4 bases remained unmatched. The CDR3 loop is CASSPLAGNSYNEQFF. Here the CDR3 DNA reads TGTGCCAGCTCACCCCTAGCGGGGAATTCCTACAATGAGCAGTTCTTC. Combining the CDR3 with reference TRBV18 and TRBJ2-1 gives the whole variable domain NAGVMQNPRHLVRRRGQEARLRCSPMKGHSHVYWYRQLPEEGLKFMVYLQKENIIDESGMPKERFSAEFPKEGPSILRIQQVVRGDSAAYFCASSPLAGNSYNEQFFGPGTRLTVL.

V usage is TRBV5-5 and J usage is TRBJ2-7; TRBD1 agrees at 8 bases. CDR1 and CDR2 from the germline V gene are SGHKS and YYEKEE (reference sequence). V was clipped by 2 bases and J by 7 bases; unmatched bases: 11. CDR3 length: 15 amino acids. The CDR3 DNA sequence: TGTGCCAGCAGCTTCGACAGGGGTCCTACGAGAGAGCAGTACTTC. Amino acids: CASSFDRGPTREQYF. The variable domain in full, completed from reference TRBV5-5 and TRBJ2-7, reads DAGVTQSPTHLIKTRGQQVTLRCSPISGHKSVSWYQQVLGQGPQFIFQYYEKEERGRGNFPDRFSARQFPNYSSELNVNALLLGDSALYLCASSFDRGPTREQYFGPGTRLTVT.

The chain couples TRBV28 to TRBJ1-3; TRBD1 matches at 11 bases. The CDR3 sequence is 17 residues long. With 2 bases clipped from V and 3 bases from J, the junction kept 6 bases outside the gene matches. Germline V gives CDR1 MDHEN, CDR2 SYDVKM. In DNA form, the CDR3 reads TGTGCCAGCAGTTTACCCCCCGGGACAGGGGGTGGAAACACCATATATTTT. Translation gives CASSLPPGTGGGNTIYF.

V usage is TRBV2 and J usage is TRBJ2-1; the D gene is possibly TRBD2 (5 bases). Germline CDR1 is SNHLY and CDR2 is FYNNEI. The CDR3 contains 13 residues. V was cut by 7 bases and J by 9 bases, with 16 bases left in between. CDR3 region: CASKGVVGSEQFF. CDR3 coding DNA: TGTGCCAGCAAGGGAGTAGTTGGTAGTGAGCAGTTCTTC.

The V call is TRBV6-6, the J call TRBJ1-2, with D tentatively TRBD1 (6 bases). V was cut by 6 bases and J by 7 bases, with 15 bases left in between. The CDR3 runs to 13 residues. Germline CDR1 is MNHNY and CDR2 is SVGAGI (reference sequence). CDR3 sequence reads: CASRQGSLGGYTF. The DNA for the CDR3 is TGTGCCAGCAGACAGGGTTCTCTCGGTGGCTACACCTTC.

The rearrangement uses TRBV7-3 and TRBJ1-2, with TRBD1 as a possible D gene (5 bases). V shed 6 bases and J shed 1 base, with 12 bases lying between them. The CDR3 has 14 residues. In germline, CDR1 is SGHTA, CDR2 FQGTGA. The CDR3 coding sequence is TGTGCCAGCAGACCCACAGGAGATAACTATGGCTACACCTTC. Its translation: CASRPTGDNYGYTF. Filled out from reference TRBV7-3 and TRBJ1-2, the complete variable domain reads GAGVSQTPSNKVTEKGKYVELRCDPISGHTALYWYRQSLGQGPEFLIYFQGTGAADDSGLPNDRFFAVRPEGSVSTLKIQRTERGDSAVYLCASRPTGDNYGYTFGSGTRLTVV.

CDR3 nucleotide sequence: TGTGCCAGCAGATTCGGACAGGGCGGCAATCAGCCCCAGCATTTT. Encoded protein: CASRFGQGGNQPQHF. The chain employs TRBV6-1 and TRBJ1-5; 8 bases line up with TRBD1. V dropped 6 bases and J dropped 2; count of bases not matched to a gene: 6. This CDR3 is built from 15 residues. CDR1 is MNHNS and CDR2 is SASEGT in the germline V gene.

The chain employs TRBV28 and TRBJ2-1; 9 nucleotides match TRBD2. V gave up 4 bases and J gave up 2 bases; unmatched junction bases: 3. Germline values: CDR1 MDHEN, CDR2 SYDVKM. The CDR3 is made up of 15 amino acids. DNA for the CDR3: TGTGCCAGCAGTTACGGGACTAGCACCTACAATGAGCAGTTCTTC. Its protein product is CASSYGTSTYNEQFF.

The J gene is TRBJ1-5, the V gene TRBV7-9, with D maybe TRBD1 (5 bases). The germline gives CDR1 SEHNR, CDR2 FQNEAQ (reference sequence). This CDR3 spans 13 amino acids. V shed 8 bases and J shed 3 bases, with 11 bases lying between them. This CDR3 reads CASGPGVNQPQHF. DNA for the CDR3: TGTGCCAGCGGGCCGGGGGTCAATCAGCCCCAGCATTTT.

The genes are TRBV6-5 and TRBJ2-5; possibly TRBD2 for D (6 bases). The J call may be in error: the DNA end matches TRBJ2-7 better. This CDR3 comprises 14 residues. Germline V gene sequence: CDR1 MNHEY, CDR2 SVGAGI. This CDR3 reads CASSYWQTSLEQYF. CDR3 DNA: TGTGCCAGCAGTTATTGGCAGACTAGTCTCGAGCAGTACTTC.

The chain recombines TRBV7-2 with TRBJ2-1; the D gene is possibly TRBD2 (5 bases). Trimming stripped 1 base from V and 2 bases from J, with 9 bases between. The CDR3 extends over 15 amino acids. The V gene's germline CDR1 is SGHTA and CDR2 FQGNSA. CDR3 DNA sequence: TGTGCCAGCAGCTTAGACAGCGGTACCTACAATGAGCAGTTCTTC. Translation gives CASSLDSGTYNEQFF.

The J gene is TRBJ2-1, the V gene TRBV9; D gene uncertain. This CDR3 region has 14 residues. Trimming took 0 bases from V and 0 from J, leaving 4 bases between them. The V gene's germline CDR1 is SGDLS and CDR2 YYNGEE. The CDR3 sequence is CASSVDSSYNEQFF. DNA of the CDR3: TGTGCCAGCAGCGTAGACAGCTCCTACAATGAGCAGTTCTTC.

This chain uses TRBV27 with TRBJ2-2; TRBD1 aligns across 8 bases. Germline loops: CDR1 MNHEY, CDR2 SMNVEV (reference sequence). Trimming at V came to 7 bases and at J to 5 bases, leaving 6 bases not matched to a gene. The CDR3 spans 14 residues. The CDR3 reads CASNRQGRTGELFF. CDR3 coding DNA: TGTGCCAGCAACCGACAGGGGAGGACCGGGGAGCTGTTTTTT.

V usage is TRBV9 and J usage is TRBJ2-3, with D tentatively TRBD2 (5 bases). Trimming took off 0 bases at V and 5 bases at J, with 13 bases between the two ends. This CDR3 has 15 residues. The germline V gene has CDR1 SGDLS and CDR2 YYNGEE. The CDR3 protein is CASSVGTRLGDTQYF. The CDR3 DNA is TGTGCCAGCAGCGTAGGAACTAGGTTGGGAGATACGCAGTATTTT.

There are a few counts of this clone. The rearrangement joins TRBV4-1 to TRBJ1-5; 8 bases are a match to TRBD1. This CDR3 contains 15 residues. Trimming took 1 base from V and 6 from J; bases not matched to a gene: 5. The V gene's germline CDR1 is MGHRA and CDR2 YSYEKL. This chain's CDR3 is CASSQVPGGGQPQHF. The DNA of the CDR3 is TGCGCCAGCAGCCAAGTCCCAGGGGGCGGTCAGCCCCAGCATTTT.

The genes are TRBV7-8 and TRBJ1-2; 7 bases align to TRBD1. The CDR3 has 15 amino acids. V trimming: 1 base; J trimming: 10 bases; junction bases outside the gene matches: 12. Germline CDR1 SGHVS, CDR2 FQNEAQ. The CDR3 loop is CASSLVIVGQGDYTF. The DNA of the CDR3 is TGTGCCAGCAGCTTAGTAATTGTGGGGCAGGGGGACTACACCTTC. The full variable domain, its missing parts supplied by reference TRBV7-8 and TRBJ1-2, is GAGVSQSPRYKVAKRGQDVALRCDPISGHVSLFWYQQALGQGPEFLTYFQNEAQLDKSGLPSDRFFAERPEGSVSTLKIQRTQQEDSAVYLCASSLVIVGQGDYTFGSGTRLTVV.

With respect to this clone: Other DNA sequences of this sample code for an identical CDR3. The chain combines TRBV28 with TRBJ1-5; D not certain. The germline CDR1 and CDR2 sequences are MDHEN and SYDVKM. The V end was cut by 5 bases, the J end by 7 bases, with 6 bases between. CDR3 length: 11 amino acids. The CDR3 coding sequence is TGTGCCAGCAGTGAGGGCCAGCCCCAGCATTTT. Encoded protein: CASSEGQPQHF.

The rearrangement uses TRBV5-4 and TRBJ2-7; 7 positions match TRBD2. The CDR3 covers 14 residues. V shed 0 bases, J shed 2 bases, and the junction held 2 bases outside the gene matches. In germline, CDR1 is SGHNT, CDR2 YYREEE (reference sequence). CDR3 loop: CASSLVGGPYEQYF. In DNA form, the CDR3 reads TGTGCCAGCAGCTTGGTGGGAGGGCCCTACGAGCAGTACTTC.

The chain combines TRBV7-9 with TRBJ1-5; 7 bases line up with TRBD1. Germline CDR1 SEHNR, CDR2 FQNEAQ (reference sequence). The trim removed 1 base at V and 4 bases at J, leaving 4 bases unmatched. This CDR3 is 15 amino acids long. The CDR3 reads CASSLVGQPNQPQHF. Here the CDR3 DNA reads TGTGCCAGCAGCTTAGTGGGACAGCCTAATCAGCCCCAGCATTTT.

Points on this clone: The CDR3 does not end in the conserved phenylalanine or tryptophan, so this is likely a read error. Because the CDR3's place on the DNA is in doubt, the DNA is left out and the CDR3 is given as listed by TCRdb. This rearrangement joins TRBV11-2 to TRBJ2-7; the DNA was not used to check the table's D call, TRBD1. The CDR3 sequence runs 12 residues, both termini included. Germline values: CDR1 SGHAT, CDR2 FQNNGV. The CDR3 sequence is CASSLGGSSHRI.

This clone has just one count. The chain uses TRBV5-1 and TRBJ2-1; D perhaps matches TRBD2 (5 bases). Trimming pared 4 bases from V and 8 bases from J, leaving 19 bases between. The CDR3 contains 15 residues. Per the germline V gene, CDR1 is SGHRS and CDR2 is YFSETQ. The CDR3 nucleotides read TGCGCCAGCAGCCCCCGGGTTCGGGATTCCCATGAGCAGTTCTTC. Translated, it gives CASSPRVRDSHEQFF.

The chain combines TRBV5-6 with TRBJ1-2, with D possibly matching TRBD1 (6 bases). There are 14 residues in the CDR3. The ends were cut back, 3 bases at V and 7 bases at J, with 16 bases in the middle. Germline CDR1 reads SGHDT; CDR2 reads YYEEEE. The CDR3 DNA reads TGTGCCAGCAGCTCCCGGACAGCCTATTTTGGCTACACCTTC. This encodes CASSSRTAYFGYTF.

V is TRBV7-2 and J is TRBJ2-5, with D hard to call. Germline loops: CDR1 SGHTA, CDR2 FQGNSA. CDR3 length: 12 amino acids. Trimming removed 2 bases from V and 2 bases from J, with 3 bases in between. The CDR3 sequence: CASSLPQETQYF. The DNA of the CDR3 is TGTGCCAGCAGCTTACCTCAAGAGACCCAGTACTTC. The variable domain in full, with the rest retrieved from reference TRBV7-2 and TRBJ2-5, is GAGVSQSPSNKVTEKGKDVELRCDPISGHTALYWYRQSLGQGLEFLIYFQGNSAPDKSGLPSDRFSAERTGGSVSTLTIQRTQQEDSAVYLCASSLPQETQYFGPGTRLLVL.